The 4 T cell receptor beta chains below come from one sample, sequenced in a study of identifying expanded T cells in peripheral blood. The data were produced by immunoSEQ multiplex PCR, yet TCRdb's version contains in-frame clones alone and is incomplete. The sample yields some 80,000 clones, approximately 90% seen once. Specimen: blood. The source of these receptors is a person aged 18 to 75 in good health.

This clone is a singleton in its sample. The V call is TRBV7-2, the J call TRBJ2-7; D remains ambiguous. V was shortened by 1 base and J by 3 bases, with 13 bases between the two germline ends. This CDR3 has 15 residues. Germline V gives CDR1 SGHTA, CDR2 FQGNSA. In DNA form, the CDR3 reads TGTGCCAGCAGCTTAGGCAGCGCACACGGCTACGAGCAGTACTTC. Protein sequence: CASSLGSAHGYEQYF. Complete variable domain (other parts from reference TRBV7-2 and TRBJ2-7): GAGVSQSPSNKVTEKGKDVELRCDPISGHTALYWYRQSLGQGLEFLIYFQGNSAPDKSGLPSDRFSAERTGGSVSTLTIQRTQQEDSAVYLCASSLGSAHGYEQYFGPGTRLTVT.

This clone was detected only once. This chain's CDR3 is CASSQEFQGRQADSGANVLTF. The CDR3 DNA is TGTGCCAGCAGCCAAGAGTTCCAGGGAAGACAGGCCGACTCTGGGGCCAACGTCCTGACTTTC. The chain carries TRBV14 and TRBJ2-6; possible D gene TRBD1, 6 bases. V was clipped by 0 bases and J by 0 bases, with 21 bases between them. From germline, CDR1 is SGHDN and CDR2 FVKESK. The CDR3 is 21 residues long.

The rearrangement uses TRBV11-3 and TRBJ2-5; 8 positions match TRBD2. CDR3 length equals 16 residues. Germline V gives CDR1 SGHNT, CDR2 YENEEA. Unmatched junction bases numbered 6, after V lost 1 base and J lost 2 bases. CDR3 sequence reads: CASSLGILAEQETQYF. DNA of the CDR3: TGTGCCAGCAGCTTAGGTATACTAGCGGAGCAAGAGACCCAGTACTTC.

V gene TRBV5-1 combines with J gene TRBJ2-5, with 8 nucleotides matching TRBD2. With 0 bases clipped from V and 5 bases from J, the junction kept 6 bases outside the gene matches. Germline V lookup: CDR1 SGHRS, CDR2 YFSETQ. CDR3 length: 15 amino acids. The CDR3 spells CASSLGAGGKETQYF. The CDR3 DNA follows: TGCGCCAGCAGCTTGGGTGCGGGGGGAAAGGAGACCCAGTACTTC. The variable domain in full, with the rest retrieved from reference TRBV5-1 and TRBJ2-5, is KAGVTQTPRYLIKTRGQQVTLSCSPISGHRSVSWYQQTPGQGLQFLFEYFSETQRNKGNFPGRFSGRQFSNSRSEMNVSTLELGDSALYLCASSLGAGGKETQYFGPGTRLLVL.